This T cell receptor beta chain was identified in a study of Tregs in tolerant kidney transplant recipients. Looked up from germline, CDR1 is SGHNT and CDR2 is YYREEE (reference sequence). This CDR3 is 14 amino acids long. Trimming took 4 bases from V and 0 from J, leaving 5 bases between them. Some clones are missing from TCRdb's copy, which holds only in-frame ones; the method was immunoSEQ multiplex PCR. Here the sample spans some 55,000 clones, around 80% being singletons. This sequence was found in a human donor in good health. The chain has TRBV5-4 and TRBJ2-6; D gene unclear. The sequencing sample was made of CD4+ T cells from blood. The CDR3 reads CASSIDSGANVLTF. Written as DNA, the CDR3 is TGTGCCAGCAGCATCGACTCTGGGGCCAACGTCCTGACTTTC.